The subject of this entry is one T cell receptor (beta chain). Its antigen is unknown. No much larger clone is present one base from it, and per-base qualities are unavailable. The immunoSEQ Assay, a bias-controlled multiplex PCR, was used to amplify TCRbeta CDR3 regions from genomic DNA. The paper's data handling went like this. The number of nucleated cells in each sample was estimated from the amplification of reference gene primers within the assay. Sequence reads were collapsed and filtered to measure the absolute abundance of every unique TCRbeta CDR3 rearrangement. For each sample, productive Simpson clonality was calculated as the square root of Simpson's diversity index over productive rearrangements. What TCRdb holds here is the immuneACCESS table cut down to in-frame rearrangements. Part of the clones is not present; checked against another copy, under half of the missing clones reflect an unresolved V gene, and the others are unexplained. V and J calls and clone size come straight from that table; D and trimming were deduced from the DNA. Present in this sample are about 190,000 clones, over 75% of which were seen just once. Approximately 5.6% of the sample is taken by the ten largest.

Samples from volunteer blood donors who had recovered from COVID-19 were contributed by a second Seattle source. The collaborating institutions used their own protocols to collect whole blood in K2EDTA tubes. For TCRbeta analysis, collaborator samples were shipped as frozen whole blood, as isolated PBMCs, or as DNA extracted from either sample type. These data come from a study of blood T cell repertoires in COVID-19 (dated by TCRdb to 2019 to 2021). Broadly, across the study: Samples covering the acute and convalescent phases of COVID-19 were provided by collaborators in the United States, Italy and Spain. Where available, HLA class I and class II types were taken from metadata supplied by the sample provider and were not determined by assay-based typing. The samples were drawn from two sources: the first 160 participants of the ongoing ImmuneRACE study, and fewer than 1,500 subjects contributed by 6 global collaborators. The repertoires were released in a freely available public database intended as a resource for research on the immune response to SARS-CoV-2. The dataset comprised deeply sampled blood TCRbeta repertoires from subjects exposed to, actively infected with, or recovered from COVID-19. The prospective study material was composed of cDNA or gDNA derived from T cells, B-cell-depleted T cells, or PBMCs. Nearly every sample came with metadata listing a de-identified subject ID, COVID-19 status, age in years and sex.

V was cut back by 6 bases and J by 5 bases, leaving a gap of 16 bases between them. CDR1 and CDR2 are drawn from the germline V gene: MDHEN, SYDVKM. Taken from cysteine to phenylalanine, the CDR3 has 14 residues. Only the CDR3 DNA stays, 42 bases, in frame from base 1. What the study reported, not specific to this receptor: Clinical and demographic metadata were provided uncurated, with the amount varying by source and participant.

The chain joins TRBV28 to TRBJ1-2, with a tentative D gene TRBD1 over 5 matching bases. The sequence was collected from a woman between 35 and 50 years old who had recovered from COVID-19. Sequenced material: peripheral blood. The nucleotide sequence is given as TGTGCCAGCAGACCTTTTACGGGGGTTTATGGCTACACCTTC. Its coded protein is CASRPFTGVYGYTF.